The T cell receptor beta chain under discussion was sequenced for a study of cytomegalovirus exposure and HLA in healthy donors. 13 Jbeta primers and 60 Vbeta primers were used for the PCR. The repertoire was sequenced with immunoSEQ multiplex PCR; TCRdb's copy has only in-frame clones and lacks some. The sample has more than 95,000 clones; approximately 64% are singletons. General study points: Previously analyzed data showed that most TCR beta V segments were productive at a frequency of about 90% or about 30%. Reported results showed that the classifier diagnosed cytomegalovirus status with high specificity and sensitivity. Compared with the roughly 730-donor mean, an Asian-associated ancestry cluster reportedly had fewer N-insertions, according to a later analysis.

Germline V gives CDR1 SQVTM, CDR2 ANQGSEA. The CDR3 consists of 15 residues. Trimming pared 8 bases from V and 1 base from J, leaving 20 bases between. Notes on this clone: Antigen: not known.

The sample was PBMCs. The rearrangement links TRBV29-1 to TRBJ2-5, with D possibly being TRBD1 (7 bases). This sequence was found in a woman aged 45-65 years in good health and CMV-seronegative. Written as DNA, the CDR3 is TGCAGCTCTGGTCGGGGGACAGACCCCCAAGAGACCCAGTACTTC. This sequence encodes CSSGRGTDPQETQYF.